This T cell receptor (beta chain) was recovered during a study of neoadjuvant anti-PD-1 for oral cavity cancer. Study in general: Patients mostly received three to four biweekly nivolumab doses at 3 mg/kg before surgery.

The table came from immunoSEQ multiplex PCR; TCRdb's copy has only in-frame clones and leaves some out. The repertoire consists of more than 13,000 clones, with 75% occurring once and the leading ten covering less than 2.5%. CDR3 length: 14 residues. V dropped 0 bases and J dropped 4 bases, with 8 bases sitting between them. Looked up from germline, CDR1 is SGHDT and CDR2 is YYEEEE. This clone appeared a few times. Indicated time point: after neoadjuvant nivolumab, at surgical resection. This specimen was PBMCs, taken after nivolumab (anti-PD-1) treatment. The chain recombines TRBV5-6 with TRBJ1-5; D gene unclear. This receptor was taken from a person aged 40 to 85 with oral cavity squamous cell carcinoma. CDR3 region: CASSLAHGNQPQHF. CDR3 DNA sequence: TGTGCCAGCAGCTTGGCCCACGGGAATCAGCCCCAGCATTTT.